This T cell receptor beta chain originates from a study of T cell responses to AZD1222 COVID-19 vaccine. Pooled in the analysis were second doses at about 4 or about 12 weeks. The ends lost 6 bases at V and 14 bases at J; junction bases unmatched: 10. The CDR3 has 12 amino acids. Concerning this clone: No antigen is known for it.

Profiling relied on immunoSEQ multiplex PCR, and the TCRdb table lists in-frame clones only, not all of them. This sample yields over 150,000 clones, of which around 87% are seen a single time; about 4.3% belongs to the top ten. The study, taken as a whole, reports: When two AZD1222 doses had been given, Spike-specific TCR breadth and depth rose. The donor cohort was predominantly white British with a female majority, and clonal diversity may have been underestimated.

This TCR was recovered from an adult who received the AZD1222 COVID-19 vaccine. This chain uses TRBV12-3 or TRBV12-4 with TRBJ2-3; 8 nucleotides agree with TRBD1. Here the sequenced sample was peripheral blood, taken 28 days after the second AZD1222 dose. In DNA form, the CDR3 reads TGTGCCAGCAGCAGAGACAGGGGCATCTCGTATTTT. It specifies CASSRDRGISYF.